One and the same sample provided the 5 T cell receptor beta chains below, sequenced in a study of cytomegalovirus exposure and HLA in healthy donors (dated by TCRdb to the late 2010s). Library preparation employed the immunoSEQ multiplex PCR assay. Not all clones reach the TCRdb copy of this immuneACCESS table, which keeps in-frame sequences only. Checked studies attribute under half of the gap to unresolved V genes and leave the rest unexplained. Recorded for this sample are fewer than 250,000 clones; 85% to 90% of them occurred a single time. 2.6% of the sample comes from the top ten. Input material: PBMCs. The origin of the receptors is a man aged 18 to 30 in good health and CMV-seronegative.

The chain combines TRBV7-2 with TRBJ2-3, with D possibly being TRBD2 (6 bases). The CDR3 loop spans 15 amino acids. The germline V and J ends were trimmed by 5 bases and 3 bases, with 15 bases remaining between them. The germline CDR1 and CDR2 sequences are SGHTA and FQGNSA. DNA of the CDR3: TGTGCCAGCAGCCCTTTCTCCGGGACTACAGATACGCAGTATTTT. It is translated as CASSPFSGTTDTQYF.

Here the CDR3 reads CASSSLGGDPTDTQYF. The DNA of the CDR3 is TGTGCCAGCAGCTCCTTAGGCGGGGACCCGACAGATACGCAGTATTTT. This chain uses TRBV5-4 with TRBJ2-3; perhaps TRBD2 as D (6 bases). The CDR3 is made up of 16 amino acids. Germline CDR1 and CDR2: SGHNT and YYREEE (reference sequence). With 3 bases removed from V and 3 bases from J, the gap between germline ends came to 17 bases.

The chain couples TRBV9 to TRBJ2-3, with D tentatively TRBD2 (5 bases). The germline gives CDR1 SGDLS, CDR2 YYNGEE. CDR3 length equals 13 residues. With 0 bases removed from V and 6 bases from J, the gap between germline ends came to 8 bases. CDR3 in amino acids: CASSVDQRDTQYF. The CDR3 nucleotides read TGTGCCAGCAGCGTAGATCAGCGGGATACGCAGTATTTT.

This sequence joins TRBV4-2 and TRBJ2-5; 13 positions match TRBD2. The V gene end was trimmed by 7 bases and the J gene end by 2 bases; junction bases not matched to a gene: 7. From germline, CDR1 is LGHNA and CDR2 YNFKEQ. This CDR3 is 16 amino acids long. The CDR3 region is CASKRLAGGQQETQYF. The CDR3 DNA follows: TGTGCCAGCAAACGACTAGCGGGAGGCCAACAAGAGACCCAGTACTTC.

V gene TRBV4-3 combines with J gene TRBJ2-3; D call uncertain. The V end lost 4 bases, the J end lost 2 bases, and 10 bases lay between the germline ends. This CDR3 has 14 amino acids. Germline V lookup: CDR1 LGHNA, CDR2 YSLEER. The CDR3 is CASSPQRLTDTQYF. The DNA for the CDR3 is TGCGCCAGCAGCCCCCAGAGGCTCACAGATACGCAGTATTTT.